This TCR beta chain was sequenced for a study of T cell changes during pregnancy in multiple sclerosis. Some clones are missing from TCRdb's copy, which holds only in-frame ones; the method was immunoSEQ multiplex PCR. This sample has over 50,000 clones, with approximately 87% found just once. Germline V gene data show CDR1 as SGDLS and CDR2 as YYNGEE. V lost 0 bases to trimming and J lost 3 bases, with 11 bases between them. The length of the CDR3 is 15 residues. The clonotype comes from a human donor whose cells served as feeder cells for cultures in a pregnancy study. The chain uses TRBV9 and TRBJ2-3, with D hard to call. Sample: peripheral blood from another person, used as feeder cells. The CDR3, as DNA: TGTGCCAGCAGCGTAGAAGGCACCTGGACAGATACGCAGTATTTT. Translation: CASSVEGTWTDTQYF.